These T cell receptor beta chains were read from a single sample in a study of cytomegalovirus exposure and HLA in healthy donors. Produced via immunoSEQ multiplex PCR; TCRdb's table is partial and in-frame only. The data contain 150,000 or so clones, roughly 70% of them singletons. The sample consisted of PBMCs. The receptors stem from a man aged 25 to 40 in good health and CMV-seropositive. Each CDR3 is given without its conserved first and last residue. Fields, in order: clone size, V gene, J gene, D gene, CDR3 protein. D genes are given only for firm matches. Not all rows give a size; the values are once, few, many and, for expanded clones, a class.

.	TRBV30	TRBJ2-1	TRBD2	AWSAASGYPSYNEQF
few	TRBV11-2	TRBJ1-4	.	ASSLEAGLEKLF
.	TRBV7-9	TRBJ1-2	.	ASSYRDYGYT
.	TRBV11-2	TRBJ1-2	.	ASSSVGGGAGYGYT
.	TRBV2	TRBJ2-4	TRBD2	ASSEAQIAGTAKNIQY
.	TRBV19	TRBJ1-2	.	ASGSERSYGYT
.	TRBV19	TRBJ2-2	.	ASRGISGNTGELF
.	TRBV10-2	TRBJ1-1	TRBD1	ASRLGTDYTEAF
.	TRBV5-1	TRBJ2-3	TRBD2	ASSPGLAGSTDTQY
few	TRBV9	TRBJ1-5	TRBD1	ASSRGQGSNQPQH
.	TRBV4-1	TRBJ2-3	.	ASSQALRGSTDTQY
few	TRBV9	TRBJ2-7	.	ASSVGGLSYEQY
once	TRBV7-9	TRBJ2-4	TRBD2	ASSSSPGGLAKNIQY
.	TRBV6-4	TRBJ2-2	.	ASKERETGELF
.	TRBV5-4	TRBJ2-7	TRBD2	ASTQGGGRGFYEQY
.	TRBV18	TRBJ2-3	TRBD2	ASSPGSGSRDTQY
.	TRBV2	TRBJ2-3	.	SSRQRASTDTQY
.	TRBV5-4	TRBJ2-7	TRBD2	ASSREGYEQY
.	TRBV6-5	TRBJ1-1	.	ASNPRDTRTVEAF